This T cell receptor beta chain was identified during a study of CD8+CD57+ T cells in acquired aplastic anemia (dated by TCRdb to the late 2010s). Background on the whole study: A mean of about 3.2 ug of DNA, ranging from roughly 0.19 to 30 ug, was extracted from sorted CD4+ and CD8+ cells. CD8+CD57+ expansion was defined as a frequency above the mean frequency observed in healthy subjects. Results and caveats for the whole study, not just this receptor: Between patients and healthy controls, no significant difference in CD8+ Simpson's diversity was found (P=0.060). Twenty-nine CD8+ CDR3 sequences were found to be shared between patients and controls, but these sequences appeared to be highly expressed in patients and within the immunodominant clones of the patients.

The table lists this clonotype with a count of one. The target of this receptor is not known. Just one base apart from a much larger clone, this may be a read error. Patients chosen for sequencing had shown expansion of CD8+CD57+ cells by flow cytometry. Severe acquired aplastic anemia was diagnosed in all patients according to International Study of Aplastic Anemia and Agranulocytosis and Camitta criteria. No patient had received any therapy when blood was sampled. In the study, sorted CD4+ and CD8+ blood T cells from patients with severe aplastic anemia and from healthy subjects underwent deep sequencing of TCR repertoires. Patients were enrolled under clinicaltrials.gov protocols 00001620, 01623167, 00001397, 00071045, 00081523 and 00961064 in the USA. Ficoll-Paque density gradient centrifugation was used to isolate peripheral blood mononuclear cells. CD4+ and CD8+ T cells were sorted by FACS or magnetic beads before DNA extraction.

TCR beta VDJ combination and CDR3 sequence profiling used genomic DNA as the template. An Illumina HiSeq 2000 was used for TCR repertoire sequencing. As for how the authors treated the data: TRBV/TRBJ rearrangement plots, CDR3 size and DJ length profiles, and Simpson's diversity index were used to evaluate the repertoires. The most abundant DNA sequence in the deep sequencing data was defined as the immunodominant clone. CDR3 amino acid sequences were checked for sharing across subjects and were also compared against the VDJdb database and published repertoires. TCRdb passed the public sequencing reads through fastp at Q25 and MiXCR, retaining productive beta sequences. When rows share a CDR3 protein, they turn into one entry using the most common DNA and genes. V and J calls and clone size were set by TCRdb, not the authors. The sample yields 200,000 to 300,000 distinct CDR3 sequences; 82% were counted once. The ten biggest clones cover less than 50% of the sample.

Material: sorted CD4+, CD8+, or CD8+CD57+ T cells (not recorded which) from PBMCs. This clonotype was obtained from a human donor with aplastic anemia.

The DNA sequence is as follows: TGTGCCAGCAGCTCCTCGACACCATTACTATGTGGCTACACCTTC. It specifies CASSSSTPLLCGYTF. The sequence is built from TRBV12-3 or TRBV12-4 and TRBJ1-2, with an unclear D gene assignment. Trimming costs V 6 bases and J 7 bases, and their ends lie 21 bases apart. Reading from cysteine to phenylalanine, the CDR3 counts 15 amino acids. Only CDR3 DNA remains: 45 bases, in frame from the first base.